The rows below give T cell receptor beta chains drawn from one sample of a study of radiotherapy plus CTLA-4 blockade in lung cancer. Generated by immunoSEQ multiplex PCR, the TCRdb table keeps only in-frame clones and is missing some. The data contain roughly 92,000 clones, about 90% of them singletons. The sample in question was peripheral blood, obtained from a patient treated with radiotherapy plus ipilimumab. The receptors come from a human donor with non-small cell lung cancer who had a partial response to radiotherapy plus ipilimumab. CDR3s include the opening cysteine and the closing phenylalanine or tryptophan. Fields, in order: D gene, clone size, V gene, J gene, CDR3 DNA, CDR3 protein. A D gene is named only where the DNA matches it firmly. Part of the rows lack a size; the others show once, few, many or a class for expanded clones.

d_gene: TRBD1
abundance: NA
v_gene: TRBV11-2
j_gene: TRBJ2-4
CDR3nt: TGTGCCAGCAGCCCTAACAGGGGAAACATTCAGTACTTC
CDR3aa: CASSPNRGNIQYF

d_gene: NA
abundance: few
v_gene: TRBV28
j_gene: TRBJ1-5
CDR3nt: TGTGCCAGCACCGACGACAGAATTAATCAGCCCCAGCATTTT
CDR3aa: CASTDDRINQPQHF

d_gene: NA
abundance: NA
v_gene: TRBV6-1
j_gene: TRBJ2-3
CDR3nt: TGTGCCAGCAGTGCCCCAGTAGCGGATACGCAGTATTTT
CDR3aa: CASSAPVADTQYF

d_gene: NA
abundance: NA
v_gene: TRBV7-6
j_gene: TRBJ1-6
CDR3nt: TGTGCCAGCAGCTTAGTAGCAGTTTCCGGGAGCTCCTATAATTCACCCCTCCACTTT
CDR3aa: CASSLVAVSGSSYNSPLHF

d_gene: NA
abundance: NA
v_gene: TRBV7-6
j_gene: TRBJ2-7
CDR3nt: TGTGCCAGCAGCATACGGGGTGGCGAGCAGTACTTC
CDR3aa: CASSIRGGEQYF

d_gene: TRBD2
abundance: NA
v_gene: TRBV5-4
j_gene: TRBJ2-5
CDR3nt: TGTGCCAGCAGCTTGGGGGGACTAGCGGAAGAGACCCAGTACTTC
CDR3aa: CASSLGGLAEETQYF

d_gene: NA
abundance: NA
v_gene: TRBV19
j_gene: TRBJ1-5
CDR3nt: TGTGCCAGTAGTACTTACTATCATAGCAATCAGCCCCAGCATTTT
CDR3aa: CASSTYYHSNQPQHF

d_gene: NA
abundance: NA
v_gene: TRBV4-2
j_gene: TRBJ1-5
CDR3nt: TGTGCCAGCAGCCAAGAATGGTCCTTAAGTACAGCCCAGCATTTT
CDR3aa: CASSQEWSLSTAQHF

d_gene: NA
abundance: NA
v_gene: TRBV27
j_gene: TRBJ1-1
CDR3nt: TGTGCCAGCAGGCATTCGACAGTGAACACTGAAGCTTTCTTT
CDR3aa: CASRHSTVNTEAFF

d_gene: TRBD1
abundance: NA
v_gene: TRBV6-6
j_gene: TRBJ1-1
CDR3nt: TGTGCCAGCAGGTTGGGACAGGGCAGCTATGAAGCTTTCTTT
CDR3aa: CASRLGQGSYEAFF

d_gene: NA
abundance: NA
v_gene: TRBV28
j_gene: TRBJ1-4
CDR3nt: TGTGCCAGCAGCCTCGGGGGTATTGGTGAAAAACTGTTTTTT
CDR3aa: CASSLGGIGEKLFF

d_gene: NA
abundance: NA
v_gene: TRBV11-2
j_gene: TRBJ2-2
CDR3nt: TGTGCCAGCAGCTTAGTGGCCCCCGGGGAGCTGTTTTTT
CDR3aa: CASSLVAPGELFF

d_gene: TRBD1
abundance: NA
v_gene: TRBV27
j_gene: TRBJ1-5
CDR3nt: TGTGCCAGCAGGACAGGGGATAGCAATCAGCCCCAGCATTTT
CDR3aa: CASRTGDSNQPQHF

d_gene: NA
abundance: NA
v_gene: TRBV6-5
j_gene: TRBJ2-7
CDR3nt: TGTGCCAGCAGTACTCCAGGATCCGAGCAGTACTTC
CDR3aa: CASSTPGSEQYF

d_gene: NA
abundance: NA
v_gene: TRBV7-2
j_gene: TRBJ2-7
CDR3nt: TGTGCCAGCAGCGAGATTGACGAGCAGTACTTC
CDR3aa: CASSEIDEQYF

d_gene: NA
abundance: NA
v_gene: TRBV18
j_gene: TRBJ1-2
CDR3nt: TGTGCCAGCTCACCAGACAGGAACTATGGCTACACCTTC
CDR3aa: CASSPDRNYGYTF

d_gene: NA
abundance: NA
v_gene: TRBV10-2
j_gene: TRBJ1-2
CDR3nt: TGCGCCACCCAGGGAGGGGGCTATGGCTACACCTTC
CDR3aa: CATQGGGYGYTF

d_gene: TRBD1
abundance: once
v_gene: TRBV19
j_gene: TRBJ2-1
CDR3nt: TGTGCCAGTAGTATCCGGACAGGGGTGAAGAATGAGCAGTTCTTC
CDR3aa: CASSIRTGVKNEQFF

d_gene: TRBD1
abundance: NA
v_gene: TRBV2
j_gene: TRBJ2-5
CDR3nt: TGTGCCAGCAGGTTAGGGGCAGGGGGTTTTCAAGAGACCCAGTACTTC
CDR3aa: CASRLGAGGFQETQYF

d_gene: NA
abundance: few
v_gene: TRBV1
j_gene: TRBJ1-2
CDR3nt: NA
CDR3aa: CTSSQVGQGSNYGYTF

d_gene: TRBD2
abundance: NA
v_gene: TRBV9
j_gene: TRBJ2-3
CDR3nt: TGTGCCAGCAGCCTCGGGACTAGCGGCACAGATACGCAGTATTTT
CDR3aa: CASSLGTSGTDTQYF

d_gene: TRBD2
abundance: NA
v_gene: TRBV30
j_gene: TRBJ2-4
CDR3nt: TGTGCCTGGAACCCAAGCGGGAGAAGAAACATTCAGTACTTC
CDR3aa: CAWNPSGRRNIQYF

d_gene: TRBD1
abundance: NA
v_gene: TRBV7-9
j_gene: TRBJ1-3
CDR3nt: TGTGCCAGCAGCCATCGTGACAGGGCTGGAAACACCATATATTTT
CDR3aa: CASSHRDRAGNTIYF

d_gene: TRBD1
abundance: once
v_gene: TRBV6-1
j_gene: TRBJ1-2
CDR3nt: TGTGCCAGCAGTGAAAACGGGGGCAGGGGGGTCTATGGCTACACCTTC
CDR3aa: CASSENGGRGVYGYTF

d_gene: TRBD2
abundance: once
v_gene: TRBV5-1
j_gene: TRBJ2-5
CDR3nt: TGCGCCAGCAGCTTGGTAGGGGAGGGGGAGACCCAGTACTTC
CDR3aa: CASSLVGEGETQYF

d_gene: NA
abundance: NA
v_gene: TRBV5-1
j_gene: TRBJ2-1
CDR3nt: TGCGCCAGCAGCCCAGCGGAAGGATACTACAATGAGCAGTTCTTC
CDR3aa: CASSPAEGYYNEQFF

d_gene: NA
abundance: NA
v_gene: TRBV11-3
j_gene: TRBJ2-5
CDR3nt: TGTGCCAGCAGCCCCCACCCGACAGGGGAGGGCCAAGAGACCCAGTACTTC
CDR3aa: CASSPHPTGEGQETQYF

d_gene: TRBD1
abundance: NA
v_gene: TRBV4-1
j_gene: TRBJ1-4
CDR3nt: TGCGCCAGCAGCCAAGCGAACAGGGGGCGACTGGGTGAAAAACTGTTTTTT
CDR3aa: CASSQANRGRLGEKLFF

d_gene: NA
abundance: NA
v_gene: TRBV7-8
j_gene: TRBJ1-4
CDR3nt: TGTGCCAGCAGCCCTTACGGGGGGGCTGGGAATGAAAAACTGTTTTTT
CDR3aa: CASSPYGGAGNEKLFF

d_gene: NA
abundance: few
v_gene: TRBV7-2
j_gene: TRBJ2-1
CDR3nt: TGTGCCAGCAGCTCCCCGGGACTGGGGATTTCGAGCTCCTACAATGAGCAGTTCTTC
CDR3aa: CASSSPGLGISSSYNEQFF